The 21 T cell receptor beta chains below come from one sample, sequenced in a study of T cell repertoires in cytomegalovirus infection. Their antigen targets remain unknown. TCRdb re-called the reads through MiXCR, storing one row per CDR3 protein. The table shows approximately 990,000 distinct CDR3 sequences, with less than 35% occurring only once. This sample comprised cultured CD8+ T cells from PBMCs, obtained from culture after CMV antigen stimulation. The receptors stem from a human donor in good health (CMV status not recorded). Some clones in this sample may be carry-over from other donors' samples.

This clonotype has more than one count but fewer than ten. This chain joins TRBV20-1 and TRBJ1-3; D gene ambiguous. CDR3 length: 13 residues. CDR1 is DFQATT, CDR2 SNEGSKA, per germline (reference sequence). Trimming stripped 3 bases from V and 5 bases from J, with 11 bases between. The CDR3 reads CSARTINRNTIYF. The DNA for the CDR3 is TGCAGTGCTAGGACAATTAACCGAAACACCATATATTTT.

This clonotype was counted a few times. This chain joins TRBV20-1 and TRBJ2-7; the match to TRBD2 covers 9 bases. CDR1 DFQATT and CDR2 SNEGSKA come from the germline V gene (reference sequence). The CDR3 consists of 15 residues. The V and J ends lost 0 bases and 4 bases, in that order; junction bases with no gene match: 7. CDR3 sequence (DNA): TGCAGTGCTAGAGATCCGCTAGCGGGGACTTACGAGCAGTACGTC. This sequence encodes CSARDPLAGTYEQYV.

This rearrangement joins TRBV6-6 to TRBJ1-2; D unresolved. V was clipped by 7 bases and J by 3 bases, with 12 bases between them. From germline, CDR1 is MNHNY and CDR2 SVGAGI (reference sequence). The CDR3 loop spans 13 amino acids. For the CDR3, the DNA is TGTGCCAGCACCTTCGATACATACTATGGCTACACCTTC. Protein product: CASTFDTYYGYTF.

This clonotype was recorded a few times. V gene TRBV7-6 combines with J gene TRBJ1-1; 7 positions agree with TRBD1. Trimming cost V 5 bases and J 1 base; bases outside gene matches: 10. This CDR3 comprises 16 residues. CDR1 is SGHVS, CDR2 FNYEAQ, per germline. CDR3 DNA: TGTGCCAGCAGCCCGCCGAGGGACAGTAAGAACACTGAAGCTTTCTTT. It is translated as CASSPPRDSKNTEAFF. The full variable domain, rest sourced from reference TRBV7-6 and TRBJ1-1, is GAGVSQSPRYKVTKRGQDVALRCDPISGHVSLYWYRQALGQGPEFLTYFNYEAQQDKSGLPNDRFSAERPEGSISTLTIQRTEQRDSAMYRCASSPPRDSKNTEAFFGQGTRLTVV.

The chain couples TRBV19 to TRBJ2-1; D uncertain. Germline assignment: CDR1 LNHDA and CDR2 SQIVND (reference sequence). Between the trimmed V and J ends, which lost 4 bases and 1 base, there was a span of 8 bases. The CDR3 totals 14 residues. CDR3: CASSTTASYNEQFF. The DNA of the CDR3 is TGTGCCAGTAGTACGACGGCTTCCTACAATGAGCAGTTCTTC.

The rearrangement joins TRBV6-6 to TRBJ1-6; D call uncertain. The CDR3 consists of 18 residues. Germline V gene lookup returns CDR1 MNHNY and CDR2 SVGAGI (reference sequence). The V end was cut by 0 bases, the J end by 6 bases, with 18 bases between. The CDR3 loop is CASSYSGRRAVGNSPLHF. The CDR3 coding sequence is TGTGCCAGCAGTTACTCGGGAAGAAGAGCGGTGGGTAATTCACCCCTCCACTTT.

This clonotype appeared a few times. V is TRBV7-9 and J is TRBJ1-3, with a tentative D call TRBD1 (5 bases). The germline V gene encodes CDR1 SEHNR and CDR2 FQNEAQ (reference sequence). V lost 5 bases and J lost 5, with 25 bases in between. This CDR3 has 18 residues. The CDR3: CASSKRQGDYGGRNTIYF. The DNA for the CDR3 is TGTGCCAGCAGCAAACGACAAGGGGACTACGGGGGGAGAAACACCATATATTTT.

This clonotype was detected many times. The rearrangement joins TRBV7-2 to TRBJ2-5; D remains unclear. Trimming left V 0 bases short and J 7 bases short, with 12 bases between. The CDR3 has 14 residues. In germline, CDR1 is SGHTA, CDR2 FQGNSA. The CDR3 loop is CASSLAWPPVTQYF. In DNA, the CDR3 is TGTGCCAGCAGCTTAGCCTGGCCTCCGGTGACCCAGTACTTC.

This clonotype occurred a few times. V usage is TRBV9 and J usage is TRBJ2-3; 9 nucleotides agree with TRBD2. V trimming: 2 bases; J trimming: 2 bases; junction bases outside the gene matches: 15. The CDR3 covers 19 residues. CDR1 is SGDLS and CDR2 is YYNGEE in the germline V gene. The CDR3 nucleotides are TGTGCCAGCAGCGTTCCGACTAGCGGAGCCCCCTTTCCCACAGATACGCAGTATTTT. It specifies CASSVPTSGAPFPTDTQYF.

CDR3 sequence reads: CASSPPAGSETQYF. The DNA of the CDR3 is TGTGCCAGCAGCCCCCCGGCAGGGTCGGAGACCCAGTACTTC. This chain joins TRBV5-5 and TRBJ2-5; D perhaps matches TRBD1 (5 bases). Germline V gene lookup returns CDR1 SGHKS and CDR2 YYEKEE (reference sequence). Trimming cost V 4 bases and J 5 bases, with 15 bases left between them. This CDR3 contains 14 residues. The whole variable domain, filled in from reference TRBV5-5 and TRBJ2-5, reads DAGVTQSPTHLIKTRGQQVTLRCSPISGHKSVSWYQQVLGQGPQFIFQYYEKEERGRGNFPDRFSARQFPNYSSELNVNALLLGDSALYLCASSPPAGSETQYFGPGTRLLVL.

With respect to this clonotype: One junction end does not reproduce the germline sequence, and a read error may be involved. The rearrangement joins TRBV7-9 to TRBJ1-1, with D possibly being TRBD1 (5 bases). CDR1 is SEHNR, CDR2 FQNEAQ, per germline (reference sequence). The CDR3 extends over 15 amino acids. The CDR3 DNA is TGTGCCAGCAGACCAGAGGGACGGTTGAACACTGAAGCTTCCTTT. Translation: CASRPEGRLNTEASF.

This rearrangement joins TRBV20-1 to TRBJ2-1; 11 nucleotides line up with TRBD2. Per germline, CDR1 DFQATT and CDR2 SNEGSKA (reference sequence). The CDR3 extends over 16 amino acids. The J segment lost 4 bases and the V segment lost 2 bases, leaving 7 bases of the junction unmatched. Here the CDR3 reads CSARPLAGGLYNEQFF. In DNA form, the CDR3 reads TGCAGTGCTAGACCGTTAGCGGGGGGGCTTTACAATGAGCAGTTCTTC.

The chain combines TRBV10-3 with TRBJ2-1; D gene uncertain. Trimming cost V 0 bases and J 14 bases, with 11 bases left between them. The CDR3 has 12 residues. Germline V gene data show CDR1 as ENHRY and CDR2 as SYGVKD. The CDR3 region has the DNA TGTGCCATCAGTGAGTCAGCCCACGAGGAGTTCTTC. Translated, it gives CAISESAHEEFF.

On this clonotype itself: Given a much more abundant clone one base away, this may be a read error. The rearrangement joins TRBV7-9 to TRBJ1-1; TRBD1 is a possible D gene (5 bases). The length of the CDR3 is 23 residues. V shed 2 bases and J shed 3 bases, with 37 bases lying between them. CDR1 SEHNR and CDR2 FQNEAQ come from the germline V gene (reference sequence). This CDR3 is CASSLILGLLGSREKEGDTEAFF. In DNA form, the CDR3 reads TGTGCCAGCAGCTTAATACTGGGACTTCTGGGATCGAGGGAGAAGGAAGGGGACACTGAAGCTTTCTTT.

CDR3 amino acids: CASRGEGETEAFF. The CDR3 region has the DNA TGTGCCAGCAGGGGGGAAGGGGAGACTGAAGCTTTCTTT. V usage is TRBV6-2 or TRBV6-3 and J usage is TRBJ1-1; weak D call: TRBD1 (5 bases). V gave up 6 bases and J gave up 5 bases, with 13 bases separating them. The V gene's germline CDR1 is MNHEY and CDR2 SVGEGT. CDR3 length equals 13 residues.

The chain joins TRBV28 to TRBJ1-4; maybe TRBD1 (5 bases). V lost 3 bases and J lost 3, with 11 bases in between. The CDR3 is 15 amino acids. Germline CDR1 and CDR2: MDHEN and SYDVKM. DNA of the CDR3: TGTGCCAGCAGTTTTAGCCGGGACCCTAATGAAAAACTGTTTTTT. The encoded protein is CASSFSRDPNEKLFF.

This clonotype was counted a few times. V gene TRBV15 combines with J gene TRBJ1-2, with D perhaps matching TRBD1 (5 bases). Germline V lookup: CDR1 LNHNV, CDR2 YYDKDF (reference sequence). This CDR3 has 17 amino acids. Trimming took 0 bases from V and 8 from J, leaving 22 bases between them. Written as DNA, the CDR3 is TGTGCCACCAGCAGAGATCAGGTCAGGGCGGATTCCCGCGGCTACACCTTC. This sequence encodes CATSRDQVRADSRGYTF.

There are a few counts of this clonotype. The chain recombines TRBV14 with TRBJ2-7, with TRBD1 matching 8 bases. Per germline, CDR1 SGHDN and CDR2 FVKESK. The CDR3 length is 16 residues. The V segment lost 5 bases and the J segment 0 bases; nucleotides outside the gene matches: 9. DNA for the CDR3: TGTGCCAGCAGCGAATCCGACAGGGGTTTCTCCTACGAGCAGTACTTC. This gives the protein CASSESDRGFSYEQYF.

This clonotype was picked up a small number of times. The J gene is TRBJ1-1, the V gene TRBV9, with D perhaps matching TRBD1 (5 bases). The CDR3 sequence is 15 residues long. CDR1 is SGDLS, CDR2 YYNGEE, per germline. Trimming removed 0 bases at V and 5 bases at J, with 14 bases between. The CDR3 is CASSVAIQGGTEAFF. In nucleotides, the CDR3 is TGTGCCAGCAGCGTAGCTATCCAGGGCGGAACTGAAGCTTTCTTT. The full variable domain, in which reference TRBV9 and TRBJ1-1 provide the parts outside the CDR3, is DSGVTQTPKHLITATGQRVTLRCSPRSGDLSVYWYQQSLDQGLQFLIQYYNGEERAKGNILERFSAQQFPDLHSELNLSSLELGDSALYFCASSVAIQGGTEAFFGQGTRLTVV.

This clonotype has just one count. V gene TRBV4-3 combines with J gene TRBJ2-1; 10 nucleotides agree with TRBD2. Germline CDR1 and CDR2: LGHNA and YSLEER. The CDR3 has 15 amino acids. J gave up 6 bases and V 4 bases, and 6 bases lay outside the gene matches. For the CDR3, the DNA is TGCGCCAGCAGCCTCTGGACTAGCGGAGTCAATGAGCAGTTCTTC. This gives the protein CASSLWTSGVNEQFF.

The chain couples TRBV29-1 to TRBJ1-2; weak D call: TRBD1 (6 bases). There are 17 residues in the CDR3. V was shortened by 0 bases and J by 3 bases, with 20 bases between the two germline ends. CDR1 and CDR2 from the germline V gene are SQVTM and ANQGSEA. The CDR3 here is CSVEDSPSAGDHYGYTF. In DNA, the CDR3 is TGCAGCGTTGAAGATAGCCCCTCGGCAGGGGATCACTATGGCTACACCTTC.